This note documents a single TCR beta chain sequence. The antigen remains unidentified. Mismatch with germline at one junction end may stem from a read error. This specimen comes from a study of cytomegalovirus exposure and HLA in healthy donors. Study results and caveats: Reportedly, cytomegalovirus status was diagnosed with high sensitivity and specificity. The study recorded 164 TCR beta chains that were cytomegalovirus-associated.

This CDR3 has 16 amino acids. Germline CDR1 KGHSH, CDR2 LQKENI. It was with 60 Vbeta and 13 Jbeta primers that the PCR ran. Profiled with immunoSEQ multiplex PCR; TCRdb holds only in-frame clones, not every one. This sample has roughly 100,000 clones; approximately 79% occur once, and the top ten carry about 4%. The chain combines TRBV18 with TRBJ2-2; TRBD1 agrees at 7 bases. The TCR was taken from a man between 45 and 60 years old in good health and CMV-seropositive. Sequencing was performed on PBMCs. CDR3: CASSPTGTANNGELFF. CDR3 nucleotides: TGTGCCAGCTCACCGACCGGGACAGCAAACAACGGGGAGCTGTTTTTT.